These 29 T cell receptor beta chains were all obtained from the same sample, sequenced in a study of T-cell memory formation after mild COVID-19. TCRdb ran MiXCR on the 5' RACE reads and lists one entry per CDR3 protein. The data contain tens of thousands of distinct CDR3 sequences, around 25% of them singletons. The source material was PBMCs or a T cell subset sorted from them (not recorded which). Receptors originate from a man aged 18 to 35 who had mild COVID-19 (a few samples of this study predate the infection). Cell type and time point are not known.

The chain recombines TRBV27 with TRBJ1-3; D gene unclear. Looked up from germline, CDR1 is MNHEY and CDR2 is SMNVEV (reference sequence). V dropped 6 bases and J dropped 3 bases, with 3 bases sitting between them. The CDR3 covers 11 residues. The CDR3 DNA follows: TGTGCCAGCAGGGTTGGAAACACCATATATTTT. Translation: CASRVGNTIYF.

The chain is built from TRBV28 and TRBJ1-1; 9 positions agree with TRBD1. The ends lost 4 bases at V and 5 bases at J; junction bases unmatched: 5. CDR1 and CDR2 (germline): MDHEN, SYDVKM. The CDR3 runs to 14 residues. In DNA, the CDR3 is TGTGCCAGCAGTTCCGGACAGGGGTGGACTGAAGCTTTCTTT. The encoded protein is CASSSGQGWTEAFF. Looking up the rest from reference TRBV28 and TRBJ1-1 gives the full variable domain: DVKVTQSSRYLVKRTGEKVFLECVQDMDHENMFWYRQDPGLGLRLIYFSYDVKMKEKGDIPEGYSVSREKKERFSLILESASTNQTSMYLCASSSGQGWTEAFFGQGTRLTVV.

The V gene is TRBV6-2 or TRBV6-3, the J gene TRBJ2-3; D is possibly TRBD2 (5 bases). This CDR3 comprises 12 residues. Germline V gene data show CDR1 as MNHEY and CDR2 as SVGEGT. The V gene lost 2 bases and the J gene lost 10 bases, with 10 bases spanning the gap. The DNA of the CDR3 is TGTGCCAGCAGTTACCTAGCCGGTGCGCAGTATTTT. Protein: CASSYLAGAQYF.

A single count supports this clonotype. The limits of the CDR3 on the DNA are not certain, so only TCRdb's listed CDR3 is given. The J gene is TRBJ1-4, the V gene TRBV11-2; TRBD1 is the table's D call and was not checked against the DNA. The CDR3 has 16 amino acids, counting both end residues. Per the germline V gene, CDR1 is SGHAT and CDR2 is FQNNGV. This CDR3 reads CASSFQGRSNEKNCFF.

The chain recombines TRBV29-1 with TRBJ1-2; D may be TRBD1 (5 bases). The CDR3 is 13 residues long. The V and J ends lost 4 bases and 1 base respectively, with 10 bases between them. CDR1 and CDR2 (germline): SQVTM, ANQGSEA. The CDR3 DNA reads as TGCAGCGTTGTTGGGGGAGATAACTATGGCTACACCTTC. Protein: CSVVGGDNYGYTF.

The rearrangement uses TRBV20-1 and TRBJ2-1; D ambiguous. Germline CDR1 reads DFQATT; CDR2 reads SNEGSKA (reference sequence). There are 11 residues in the CDR3. V lost 3 bases, J lost 6 bases, and 6 bases lay in between. CDR3 coding DNA: TGCAGTGCTAGGGTAGTCAATGAGCAGTTCTTC. Its protein is CSARVVNEQFF.

This rearrangement joins TRBV13 to TRBJ2-7, with 10 bases fitting TRBD2. The length of the CDR3 is 15 residues. V trimming: 6 bases; J trimming: 2 bases; junction bases outside the gene matches: 7. Germline lookup yields CDR1 PRHDT and CDR2 FYEKMQ (reference sequence). DNA of the CDR3: TGTGCCAGCAGTAGAGCGGGGGGGCCACCCTACGAGCAGTACGTC. Its translation is CASSRAGGPPYEQYV.

The chain carries TRBV4-1 and TRBJ2-7; D uncertain. CDR1 MGHRA and CDR2 YSYEKL come from the germline V gene. Trimming stripped 0 bases from V and 1 base from J, with 13 bases between. CDR3 length equals 16 residues. CDR3 sequence: CASSQEGYFGSYEQYF. The CDR3 region has the DNA TGCGCCAGCAGCCAAGAAGGGTATTTTGGGTCCTACGAGCAGTACTTC.

This clonotype was counted ten times or more. The rearrangement joins TRBV7-9 to TRBJ2-1; the D gene is possibly TRBD2 (6 bases). The CDR3 is 15 amino acids. Germline V gene data show CDR1 as SEHNR and CDR2 as FQNEAQ (reference sequence). The V end was cut by 3 bases, the J end by 0 bases, with 9 bases between. The CDR3 DNA follows: TGTGCCAGCAGCTTGGACGGGAGCTCCTACAATGAGCAGTTCTTC. Translated: CASSLDGSSYNEQFF.

The chain joins TRBV7-9 to TRBJ2-3, with TRBD1 matching 8 bases. Germline V gives CDR1 SEHNR, CDR2 FQNEAQ (reference sequence). With V trimmed by 5 bases and J by 1 base, 2 bases remained unmatched. The CDR3 is made up of 14 amino acids. The CDR3 protein is CASSGQGGTDTQYF. CDR3 coding DNA: TGTGCCAGCAGCGGACAGGGTGGCACAGATACGCAGTATTTT.

This sequence joins TRBV2 and TRBJ1-5, with D unresolved. The CDR3 length is 12 residues. The V end lost 6 bases, the J end lost 7 bases, and 10 bases lay between the germline ends. CDR1 SNHLY and CDR2 FYNNEI come from the germline V gene. The CDR3 bases are TGTGCCAGCAGCGAAACTCCCCAGCCCCAGCATTTT. Amino acid sequence: CASSETPQPQHF.

This chain joins TRBV28 and TRBJ2-1, with a tentative D call TRBD2 (7 bases). Germline V gene lookup returns CDR1 MDHEN and CDR2 SYDVKM. The CDR3 totals 12 residues. V lost 6 bases and J 7 bases, leaving 10 bases between the germline ends. The CDR3 here is CASRRGLNEQFF. In nucleotides, the CDR3 is TGTGCCAGCAGGCGGGGGCTAAATGAGCAGTTCTTC.

In nucleotides, the CDR3 is TGCAGCGCAGAACCCCTCCACTTT. Translating gives CSAEPLHF. The chain couples TRBV20-1 to TRBJ1-6; no firm D call. Germline values: CDR1 DFQATT, CDR2 SNEGSKA (reference sequence). The CDR3 is 8 residues long.

This clonotype was detected a few times. The chain carries TRBV20-1 and TRBJ2-7; D might be TRBD2 (5 bases). Germline lookup yields CDR1 DFQATT and CDR2 SNEGSKA (reference sequence). Trimming cost V 2 bases and J 2 bases, with 10 bases left between them. The CDR3 length is 13 residues. The CDR3 protein is CSARPTGTYEQYV. As DNA, the CDR3 is TGCAGTGCTAGACCCACCGGGACCTACGAGCAGTACGTC.

This clonotype has only a few counts. The chain couples TRBV7-8 to TRBJ2-7; the D is unclear. V was shortened by 3 bases and J by 6 bases, with 9 bases between the two germline ends. CDR3 length: 12 amino acids. From germline, CDR1 is SGHVS and CDR2 FQNEAQ. CDR3 sequence (DNA): TGTGCCAGCAGCTTTTTGGGTGGCGAGCAGTACGTC. Its protein product is CASSFLGGEQYV.

The V gene is TRBV5-6, the J gene TRBJ1-2; 9 bases map to TRBD1. CDR3 length equals 16 residues. Germline-derived CDR1 and CDR2 are SGHDT and YYEEEE. Trimming took 3 bases from V and 3 from J; bases not matched to a gene: 9. For the CDR3, the DNA is TGTGCCAGCAGCTACCCCTTTGGGGACAGGGACTATGGCTACACCTTC. Translating it yields CASSYPFGDRDYGYTF.

The V and J genes are TRBV12-3 or TRBV12-4 and TRBJ2-7; 8 nucleotides line up with TRBD1. The CDR3 is 15 residues long. The V segment lost 3 bases and the J segment 2 bases; nucleotides outside the gene matches: 6. CDR3 in DNA: TGTGCCAGCAGTTTGGGTCCGGGACAGGCCTACGAGCAGTACTTC. Translating gives CASSLGPGQAYEQYF.

The genes are TRBV2 and TRBJ2-3; D is unresolved. Trimming cost V 0 bases and J 12 bases, with 10 bases left between them. The CDR3 length is 12 residues. CDR1 is SNHLY and CDR2 is FYNNEI in the germline V gene. The CDR3 spells CASSEAGRDQYF. CDR3 bases: TGTGCCAGCAGTGAAGCGGGCAGAGATCAGTATTTT.

This clonotype showed up just a few times. The rearrangement joins TRBV10-2 to TRBJ2-7, with D possibly matching TRBD2 (6 bases). CDR3 length: 15 residues. The germline V gene has CDR1 WSHSY and CDR2 SAAADI. Trimming took off 0 bases at V and 7 bases at J, with 16 bases between the two ends. The CDR3 DNA follows: TGCGCCAGCAGTGAGTCGTTGGGACTCCTCTGGGAGCAGTACTTC. The encoded protein is CASSESLGLLWEQYF.

This clonotype was seen ten or more times. This sequence joins TRBV7-2 and TRBJ1-1; D gene ambiguous. The ends were cut back, 1 base at V and 4 bases at J, with 13 bases in the middle. The CDR3 loop spans 15 amino acids. Per the germline V gene, CDR1 is SGHTA and CDR2 is FQGNSA. CDR3 nucleotides: TGTGCCAGCAGCTTAGAGCGGAGAGGCGGCACTGAAGCTTTCTTT. Translating gives CASSLERRGGTEAFF.

CDR3 DNA sequence: TGCAGCGCTGACACTAGCGGGGTAAACAATGAGCAGTTCTTC. Protein product: CSADTSGVNNEQFF. The chain links TRBV29-1 to TRBJ2-1; 10 bases agree with TRBD2. V was pared by 7 bases and J by 5 bases, with 8 bases of the junction left unmatched. Looked up from germline, CDR1 is SQVTM and CDR2 is ANQGSEA. This CDR3 has 14 residues.

This clonotype appeared a few times. The genes are TRBV5-6 and TRBJ2-7, with 7 nucleotides matching TRBD1. The J segment lost 0 bases and the V segment lost 4 bases, leaving 4 bases of the junction unmatched. Germline V gives CDR1 SGHDT, CDR2 YYEEEE. The CDR3 extends over 14 amino acids. DNA of the CDR3: TGTGCCAGCAGCGTGACAGGGAGCTCCTACGAGCAGTACTTC. Protein: CASSVTGSSYEQYF.

The chain combines TRBV29-1 with TRBJ2-1, with D perhaps assigned TRBD1 or TRBD2 (7 bases each). This CDR3 comprises 15 residues. The V and J ends lost 0 bases and 7 bases respectively, with 16 bases between them. Germline V CDR1 and CDR2: SQVTM, ANQGSEA. CDR3 amino acids: CSVEDRAGGENEQFF. The CDR3 nucleotides read TGCAGCGTTGAAGATCGGGCAGGGGGGGAGAATGAGCAGTTCTTC.

This clonotype has just a few counts. V and J are TRBV7-6 and TRBJ2-5, with D unclear. Trimming removed 1 base from V and 6 bases from J, with 9 bases in between. The CDR3 spans 13 residues. Germline loops: CDR1 SGHVS, CDR2 FNYEAQ. The DNA of the CDR3 is TGTGCCAGCAGCTTAGAACTGCTTCAGACCCAGTACTTC. It translates to CASSLELLQTQYF.

This clonotype was detected only a few times. The chain is built from TRBV7-2 and TRBJ1-5; 7 bases line up with TRBD1. From germline, CDR1 is SGHTA and CDR2 FQGNSA. J lost 0 bases, V lost 4 bases, and 12 bases had no gene match. The CDR3 consists of 18 residues. The CDR3 spells CASSSESWDRSSNQPQHF. The DNA for the CDR3 is TGTGCCAGCAGCTCCGAAAGTTGGGACAGAAGTAGCAATCAGCCCCAGCATTTT.

This clonotype has a handful of counts. The J gene is TRBJ2-1, the V gene TRBV30, with 9 bases lining up with TRBD1. The germline V gene encodes CDR1 GTSNPN and CDR2 SVGIG (reference sequence). This CDR3 comprises 15 residues. V shed 0 bases, J shed 7 bases, and the junction held 7 bases outside the gene matches. Written as DNA, the CDR3 is TGTGCCTGGAGTGTAGGACAGGGGCGGTTTAATGAGCAGTTCTTC. It translates to CAWSVGQGRFNEQFF.

V usage is TRBV7-9 and J usage is TRBJ2-7; D might be TRBD1 (5 bases). V was trimmed by 2 bases and J by 1 base, leaving 9 bases between them. Germline CDR1 SEHNR, CDR2 FQNEAQ (reference sequence). This CDR3 region has 14 residues. CDR3 sequence reads: CASSLTTGSYEQYF. The CDR3 bases are TGTGCCAGCAGCTTAACTACAGGATCCTACGAGCAGTACTTC.

The sample holds a few counts of this clonotype. The J gene is TRBJ2-7, the V gene TRBV4-1, with 8 bases lining up with TRBD1. Germline V gives CDR1 MGHRA, CDR2 YSYEKL. The CDR3 has 14 amino acids. V dropped 4 bases and J dropped 3; count of bases not matched to a gene: 5. CDR3 region: CASSPSGTGYEQYV. The CDR3 DNA reads as TGCGCCAGCAGCCCTTCCGGGACAGGCTACGAGCAGTACGTC.

This chain joins TRBV28 and TRBJ2-3; 8 bases agree with TRBD1. Trimming cost V 8 bases and J 0 bases; bases outside gene matches: 7. The CDR3 length is 15 residues. In germline, CDR1 is MDHEN, CDR2 SYDVKM. This chain's CDR3 is CASGLQGASTDTQYF. DNA of the CDR3: TGTGCCAGCGGGCTCCAGGGGGCTAGCACAGATACGCAGTATTTT.